These 32 T cell receptor beta chains were sequenced from one sample in a study of cytomegalovirus exposure and HLA in healthy donors. 60 Vbeta and 13 Jbeta primers were used in PCR. Sequenced by immunoSEQ multiplex PCR; TCRdb stores in-frame clones only, minus some. This sample has 150,000 to 180,000 clones, with around 84% found just once. Sequencing input: PBMCs. The receptor set was obtained from a woman between 40 and 55 years old in good health and CMV-seropositive.

The chain uses TRBV5-1 and TRBJ2-1; D unclear. Germline assignment: CDR1 SGHRS and CDR2 YFSETQ. This CDR3 spans 13 amino acids. The V end was cut by 2 bases, the J end by 5 bases, with 8 bases between. The CDR3 region has the DNA TGCGCCAGCAGCTTACTGAGCGACAATGAGCAGTTCTTC. Translation gives CASSLLSDNEQFF.

The chain joins TRBV18 to TRBJ1-2; the match to TRBD1 covers 8 bases. The J segment lost 4 bases and the V segment lost 1 base, leaving 17 bases of the junction unmatched. Germline assignment: CDR1 KGHSH and CDR2 LQKENI. This CDR3 is built from 19 residues. CDR3 nucleotide sequence: TGTGCCAGCTCACCACAACATTCGACAGGGGCGAGGGTTAGCTATGGCTACACCTTC. The encoded protein is CASSPQHSTGARVSYGYTF.

The CDR3 reads CAWSDQPQHF. The CDR3 DNA sequence: TGTGCCTGGAGCGATCAGCCCCAGCATTTT. This chain joins TRBV30 and TRBJ1-5; no firm D call. Germline CDR1 is GTSNPN and CDR2 is SVGIG (reference sequence). The V end lost 3 bases, the J end lost 5 bases, and 2 bases lay between the germline ends. The CDR3 length is 10 residues.

V usage is TRBV7-8 and J usage is TRBJ2-1, with TRBD1 as a possible D gene (6 bases). V dropped 5 bases and J dropped 5 bases, with 16 bases sitting between them. This CDR3 contains 15 residues. Germline lookup yields CDR1 SGHVS and CDR2 FQNEAQ. CDR3: CASSPQGMANNEQFF. DNA for the CDR3: TGTGCCAGCAGCCCCCAGGGGATGGCCAACAATGAGCAGTTCTTC. Looking up the rest from reference TRBV7-8 and TRBJ2-1 gives the full variable domain: GAGVSQSPRYKVAKRGQDVALRCDPISGHVSLFWYQQALGQGPEFLTYFQNEAQLDKSGLPSDRFFAERPEGSVSTLKIQRTQQEDSAVYLCASSPQGMANNEQFFGPGTRLTVL.

The chain carries TRBV5-1 and TRBJ1-4; TRBD1 aligns across 9 bases. CDR3 length equals 14 residues. From germline, CDR1 is SGHRS and CDR2 YFSETQ. V shed 4 bases and J 5 bases; nucleotides not matched to a gene: 3. CDR3 bases: TGCGCCAGCAGCGGGGACAGGGAAAATGAAAAACTGTTTTTT. Protein sequence: CASSGDRENEKLFF.

The chain carries TRBV19 and TRBJ2-1; 7 bases align to TRBD2. Per the germline V gene, CDR1 is LNHDA and CDR2 is SQIVND (reference sequence). Trimming took 7 bases from V and 8 from J; bases not matched to a gene: 14. This CDR3 is 15 amino acids long. The CDR3 loop reads CASTIWGGPGYEQFF. The CDR3 DNA reads TGTGCCAGTACCATCTGGGGGGGACCAGGGTATGAGCAGTTCTTC.

In its sample, this clone was seen a few times. The rearrangement joins TRBV2 to TRBJ1-1; D is possibly TRBD1 (5 bases). The germline V and J ends were trimmed by 4 bases and 11 bases, with 11 bases remaining between them. The CDR3 totals 11 residues. Germline lookup yields CDR1 SNHLY and CDR2 FYNNEI. CDR3 DNA: TGTGCCAGCAGTGTCGCAGGGCGGGCTTTCTTT. It is translated as CASSVAGRAFF.

A few counts support this clone. The chain employs TRBV20-1 and TRBJ2-7; TRBD2 agrees at 7 bases. Trimming at V came to 6 bases and at J to 6 bases, leaving 5 bases not matched to a gene. There are 11 residues in the CDR3. Germline-derived CDR1 and CDR2 are DFQATT and SNEGSKA (reference sequence). The CDR3 protein is CSASSGTEQYF. DNA for the CDR3: TGCAGTGCCTCGAGCGGGACCGAGCAGTACTTC.

Only a few counts were recorded for this clone. Mismatch with germline at one junction end may stem from a read error. This chain connects TRBV5-4 to TRBJ2-7; 9 positions agree with TRBD2. The CDR3 spans 14 residues. Germline V CDR1 and CDR2: SGHNT, YYREEE (reference sequence). The CDR3 DNA follows: TGTGCCAGCAGCTTGGTCGCGGGAGGGCCGCAGAGGAGCTTC. It is translated as CASSLVAGGPQRSF.

The rearrangement uses TRBV11-3 and TRBJ2-5, with 9 bases matching TRBD2. V lost 3 bases to trimming and J lost 1 base; unmatched junction nucleotides: 6. The CDR3 has 16 amino acids. Germline V gene lookup returns CDR1 SGHNT and CDR2 YENEEA. The CDR3 is CASSFRRTSVQETQYF. In DNA, the CDR3 is TGTGCCAGCAGCTTTAGGCGGACTAGCGTCCAAGAGACCCAGTACTTC.

V and J are TRBV4-2 and TRBJ1-1; tentatively, D is TRBD1 (6 bases). In germline, CDR1 is LGHNA, CDR2 YNFKEQ. V gave up 7 bases and J gave up 2 bases, with 20 bases separating them. The CDR3 sequence is 16 residues long. CDR3 coding DNA: TGTGCCAGCACACCCGGGGGGAAGGGGGGAAACACTGAAGCTTTCTTT. Its translation: CASTPGGKGGNTEAFF.

This sequence joins TRBV11-2 and TRBJ2-3, with 12 bases that match TRBD1. Trimming removed 2 bases from V and 1 base from J; junction bases left unmatched: 7. Germline assignment: CDR1 SGHAT and CDR2 FQNNGV. The length of the CDR3 is 18 residues. This CDR3 is CASSLMTGTGGGTDTQYF. The DNA of the CDR3 is TGTGCCAGCAGCTTAATGACCGGGACAGGGGGCGGCACAGATACGCAGTATTTT. The variable domain in full, with the rest retrieved from reference TRBV11-2 and TRBJ2-3, is EAGVAQSPRYKIIEKRQSVAFWCNPISGHATLYWYQQILGQGPKLLIQFQNNGVVDDSQLPKDRFSAERLKGVDSTLKIQPAKLEDSAVYLCASSLMTGTGGGTDTQYFGPGTRLTVL.

V is TRBV29-1 and J is TRBJ2-1, with 10 bases matching TRBD2. Germline CDR1 reads SQVTM; CDR2 reads ANQGSEA. J lost 0 bases, V lost 3 bases, and 5 bases had no gene match. This CDR3 comprises 16 residues. The CDR3 nucleotides read TGCAGCGTTGATGGGACTAGCGCTAGCTCCTACAATGAGCAGTTCTTC. It specifies CSVDGTSASSYNEQFF.

The CDR3 is CASSEIRGHGYTF. The CDR3 nucleotides read TGTGCCAGCAGTGAGATCCGAGGTCATGGCTACACCTTC. This chain links TRBV2 with TRBJ1-2; D remains ambiguous. CDR1 and CDR2 from the germline V gene are SNHLY and FYNNEI. Trimming pared 3 bases from V and 6 bases from J, leaving 11 bases between. This CDR3 is 13 amino acids long.

V is TRBV7-9 and J is TRBJ1-2; no firm D call. Germline V gene data show CDR1 as SEHNR and CDR2 as FQNEAQ (reference sequence). The V and J ends lost 4 bases and 0 bases respectively, with 9 bases between them. CDR3 length equals 14 residues. CDR3 nucleotides: TGTGCCAGCAGCTCCACGGGATCTAACTATGGCTACACCTTC. Its translation: CASSSTGSNYGYTF.

The chain carries TRBV7-3 and TRBJ2-5; 8 nucleotides line up with TRBD2. Germline CDR1 is SGHTA and CDR2 is FQGTGA. This CDR3 region has 15 residues. The ends lost 5 bases at V and 7 bases at J; junction bases unmatched: 12. CDR3 coding DNA: TGTGCCAGCAGCCAATCCGGGACTAGTCGCGTGACCCAGTACTTC. Translated, it gives CASSQSGTSRVTQYF. Complete variable domain (other parts from reference TRBV7-3 and TRBJ2-5): GAGVSQTPSNKVTEKGKYVELRCDPISGHTALYWYRQSLGQGPEFLIYFQGTGAADDSGLPNDRFFAVRPEGSVSTLKIQRTERGDSAVYLCASSQSGTSRVTQYFGPGTRLLVL.

This chain uses TRBV11-3 with TRBJ2-2, with TRBD2 matching 11 bases. This CDR3 is built from 19 residues. Germline V gene lookup returns CDR1 SGHNT and CDR2 YENEEA. Trimming took 0 bases from V and 3 from J; bases not matched to a gene: 9. CDR3 residues: CASSLDGQVAGGHTGELFF. The CDR3 DNA sequence: TGTGCCAGCAGCTTAGACGGACAGGTAGCGGGAGGGCACACCGGGGAGCTGTTTTTT.

The CDR3 sequence is CASSPGLAGGPGNEQFF. The CDR3 bases are TGCGCCAGCAGCCCGGGACTAGCGGGAGGGCCAGGAAATGAGCAGTTCTTC. The chain links TRBV5-1 to TRBJ2-1; 16 bases agree with TRBD2. J was trimmed by 7 bases and V by 4 bases; bases with no gene match: 8. CDR1 and CDR2 (germline): SGHRS, YFSETQ. This CDR3 spans 17 amino acids.

The chain carries TRBV29-1 and TRBJ1-1; D gene uncertain. This CDR3 contains 15 residues. The germline gives CDR1 SQVTM, CDR2 ANQGSEA. V lost 0 bases and J 10 bases, leaving 21 bases between the germline ends. The CDR3 region is CSVEDMGRGGGRAFF. The CDR3 DNA is TGCAGCGTTGAAGATATGGGGAGAGGAGGTGGGAGAGCTTTCTTT.

The V call is TRBV27, the J call TRBJ2-1; 12 bases match TRBD2. The CDR3 extends over 16 amino acids. The ends lost 4 bases at V and 8 bases at J; junction bases unmatched: 9. The V gene's germline CDR1 is MNHEY and CDR2 SMNVEV (reference sequence). Here the CDR3 DNA reads TGTGCCAGCAGTTCACCGTCTAGCGGGGGGGGCGATGAGCAGTTCTTC. Translation: CASSSPSSGGGDEQFF.

The CDR3 sequence: CATSRLTGQAFNYGYTF. In DNA form, the CDR3 reads TGTGCCACCAGCAGACTGACAGGACAGGCCTTTAACTATGGCTACACCTTC. The chain carries TRBV15 and TRBJ1-2; 7 bases are shared with TRBD1. V trimming: 2 bases; J trimming: 1 base; junction bases outside the gene matches: 10. CDR1 and CDR2 from the germline V gene are LNHNV and YYDKDF (reference sequence). The CDR3 is 17 amino acids.

The chain recombines TRBV30 with TRBJ2-7; the match to TRBD2 covers 8 bases. The ends lost 4 bases at V and 5 bases at J; junction bases unmatched: 10. CDR1 is GTSNPN, CDR2 SVGIG, per germline (reference sequence). The CDR3 is made up of 14 amino acids. The CDR3, as DNA: TGTGCCTGGACCGAGGAGCGGGAGTGGGACGAGCAGTACTTC. Translation gives CAWTEEREWDEQYF.

The V and J genes are TRBV27 and TRBJ2-1, with 9 bases matching TRBD2. The J segment lost 9 bases and the V segment lost 6 bases, leaving 6 bases of the junction unmatched. Germline-derived CDR1 and CDR2 are MNHEY and SMNVEV (reference sequence). This CDR3 has 13 amino acids. The CDR3: CASRGLANGEQFF. The CDR3 DNA follows: TGTGCCAGCAGGGGACTAGCTAACGGTGAGCAGTTCTTC.

J is TRBJ2-7 and V is TRBV10-2, with 9 bases identical to TRBD1. Unmatched junction bases numbered 7, after V lost 7 bases and J lost 0 bases. The CDR3 is 15 residues long. CDR1 WSHSY and CDR2 SAAADI come from the germline V gene. As DNA, the CDR3 is TGCGCCAGCAACCAAGACAGGGGGGCCTCCTACGAGCAGTACTTC. Translated: CASNQDRGASYEQYF.

This clone was counted once. The chain joins TRBV5-1 to TRBJ2-5; 7 positions match TRBD2. Germline V gene lookup returns CDR1 SGHRS and CDR2 YFSETQ. The CDR3 extends over 13 amino acids. The J segment lost 5 bases and the V segment lost 4 bases, leaving 5 bases of the junction unmatched. Here the CDR3 DNA reads TGCGCCAGCAGCGGGAGGGCAGGGGAGACCCAGTACTTC. Protein product: CASSGRAGETQYF.

This rearrangement joins TRBV6-1 to TRBJ2-5; TRBD1 aligns across 9 bases. The J call may be in error: the DNA end matches TRBJ2-7 better. The length of the CDR3 is 15 residues. The germline V gene encodes CDR1 MNHNS and CDR2 SASEGT. The CDR3 region is CASRDRGLMSYEQYF. DNA of the CDR3: TGTGCCAGCAGAGACAGGGGGTTAATGTCCTACGAGCAGTACTTC.

The CDR3: CASSVAYTGEKLFF. The CDR3 DNA reads as TGTGCCAGCAGCGTAGCCTATACAGGGGAAAAACTGTTTTTT. The V gene is TRBV9, the J gene TRBJ1-4; maybe TRBD1 (6 bases). CDR1 and CDR2 from the germline V gene are SGDLS and YYNGEE. The V gene lost 0 bases and the J gene lost 8 bases, with 11 bases spanning the gap. This CDR3 region has 14 residues.

This chain links TRBV27 with TRBJ2-1; 8 positions match TRBD2. Trimming took 5 bases from V and 2 from J; bases not matched to a gene: 5. The CDR3 has 15 amino acids. CDR1 and CDR2 from the germline V gene are MNHEY and SMNVEV (reference sequence). The CDR3 sequence: CASSMGLGAYNEQFF. In DNA, the CDR3 is TGTGCCAGCAGTATGGGACTAGGGGCCTACAATGAGCAGTTCTTC.

The V call is TRBV30, the J call TRBJ2-2, with no clear D. This CDR3 contains 12 residues. The V gene lost 3 bases and the J gene lost 3 bases, with 5 bases spanning the gap. The germline V gene encodes CDR1 GTSNPN and CDR2 SVGIG (reference sequence). CDR3 amino acids: CAWSRDTGELFF. As DNA, the CDR3 is TGTGCCTGGAGCCGCGACACCGGGGAGCTGTTTTTT.

The chain couples TRBV7-6 to TRBJ2-7; 8 positions match TRBD1. CDR1 is SGHVS and CDR2 is FNYEAQ in the germline V gene. The CDR3 runs 16 residues. With 1 base clipped from V and 1 base from J, the junction kept 6 bases outside the gene matches. CDR3 protein: CASSLGLGQGSYEQYF. The CDR3 DNA sequence: TGTGCCAGCAGCTTAGGTTTAGGACAGGGTTCCTACGAGCAGTACTTC.

This clone was recorded only once. J is TRBJ2-1 and V is TRBV11-3; D remains ambiguous. Per germline, CDR1 SGHNT and CDR2 YENEEA. The V end lost 3 bases, the J end lost 9 bases, and 6 bases lay between the germline ends. The CDR3 totals 11 residues. Here the CDR3 DNA reads TGTGCCAGCAGCTTTGGCCCTGAGCAGTTCTTC. Amino acid sequence: CASSFGPEQFF. The full variable domain, in which reference TRBV11-3 and TRBJ2-1 provide the parts outside the CDR3, is EAGVVQSPRYKIIEKKQPVAFWCNPISGHNTLYWYLQNLGQGPELLIRYENEEAVDDSQLPKDRFSAERLKGVDSTLKIQPAELGDSAVYLCASSFGPEQFFGPGTRLTVL.

The chain is built from TRBV5-4 and TRBJ2-7, with D tentatively TRBD1 (5 bases). The CDR3 extends over 14 amino acids. From germline, CDR1 is SGHNT and CDR2 YYREEE (reference sequence). V was clipped by 4 bases and J by 3 bases, with 14 bases between them. The CDR3 here is CASSLRQGNYEQYF. The CDR3 nucleotides are TGTGCCAGCAGCCTGCGCCAGGGAAACTACGAGCAGTACTTC.